This note documents a single T cell receptor beta chain sequence. Its target antigen remains unknown. No base quality values were provided; no much bigger clone lies one nucleotide off. Healthy HIV-negative adults with no recently reported acute infections or vaccinations were included as donors. Only Caucasian adults living in Nashville, Tennessee, USA were represented among the donors. CD4+ T cells were enriched through magnetic negative selection, after which naive cells were positively selected on CD45RA and the remaining negative fraction served as the memory subset. Blood was obtained by leukapheresis, after which PBMCs were separated by Ficoll-Histopaque density gradient centrifugation and cryopreserved in liquid nitrogen vapor phase. Analytical flow cytometry was used to check the purity and quantity of each magnetically sorted T cell population. From each sorted fraction, genomic DNA was isolated and quantified by UV absorbance on a Nanodrop 2000c.

This entry is derived from a study of shared clonotypes between healthy human individuals (dated by TCRdb to the early 2020s). About the study as a whole: Three men and two women, aged 18 to 49 years, made up the cohort. For each donor, CD4 naive and CD4 memory were each run on three plates, CD8 naive on two plates, and CD8 memory on one plate. To increase sequencing depth and limit assay-specific biases, different laboratories used diverse techniques to prepare libraries and sequence TCR repertoires. To estimate repertoire size and how much clonotypes are shared between individuals, the study performed deep sequencing of blood TCR repertoires from about five healthy adults. Between about 0.94 and 8.9 billion PBMCs per donor were obtained by leukapheresis.

TCR CDR3 regions were amplified from genomic DNA by multiplex PCR using the deep immunoSEQ assay. Extracted genomic DNA from each cell subset was spread evenly across all wells of several immunoSEQ 96-well plates, with each plate serving as a replicate. For sorted subsets, each replicate PCR was loaded with 200 ng genomic DNA, equivalent to 25,000 to 35,000 T cell genomes. Purified libraries were quantified with a Qubit 3.0 fluorometer, sized on a Bioanalyzer 2100, and re-quantified with the KAPA Library Quantification kit. Every immunoSEQ 96-well plate was sequenced on a dedicated single-read 150-cycle Illumina NextSeq 550 flow cell. In the source study's methods: The immunoSEQ output contained only junctional sequences without quality scores, so filtering could not match that applied to full-length reads. To assign V/J genes and CDR3, sequences were annotated using PyIR, a Python wrapper for IgBLAST v1.9, with IMGT germline references. Reads were filtered out if the reads had weak V/J assignments (E-value above 1e-6), no CDR3, stop codons, out-of-frame junctions, or ambiguous translated residues. V3J clonotypes were defined as sequences sharing an identical inferred V gene, J gene, and CDR3 amino acid sequence. The percentage overlap between two repertoires was calculated by dividing the number of shared unique clonotypes by the size of the smaller repertoire. Richness of each repertoire was evaluated using RTK rarefaction, the Chao1 estimator, and Recon v2.1 estimates of unobserved clonotypes. Generation probabilities for all TCRbeta clonotypes obtained by the gDNA method from several donors were computed using OLGA. In its TCRdb copy, this immuneACCESS table keeps in-frame sequences only and misses some clones. Where compared with another copy, unresolved V genes explain less than half of these, and the others have no known cause. V and J calls and clone size follow that table, whereas D and trimming were derived from the DNA. Present in this sample are about 1.5 million clones, 95% to 99% of which were seen just once. The ten largest make up roughly 0.45% of the sample.

What the study reported, not specific to this receptor: Even with the large sequencing depth, rarefaction of the sorted-subset datasets indicated that sequencing was incomplete. The small number of donors limited the genetic and exposure-history diversity represented. Pairwise subsampling indicated that sequencing depth was expected to affect the degree of clonotype sharing among donors. Clonotypes shared by all four sorted-subset donors showed higher generation probabilities than non-shared clonotypes. Sampling was restricted to blood, and TCR repertoires in tissue are likely to differ from TCR repertoires in blood. When four donors were compared, the shared fraction of clonotypes was around 5% for naive CD4, more than 3% for naive CD8, 2.3% for memory CD4, and less than 0.45% for memory CD8. Larger estimated clonotype richness was generally found for naive subsets than for memory subsets.

Sequenced sample: naive CD4+ T cells sorted from blood. The label giving this sample's cell subset or site can be read as: CD45RA+ positively selected. This TCR was recovered from a man between 25 and 39 years old in good health.

This receptor carries the CDR3 CATLDGLAGEGVYEQYF. The sequenced DNA is TGTGCCACCCTGGACGGACTAGCGGGAGAGGGGGTCTACGAGCAGTACTTC. Recombination linked TRBV15 to TRBJ2-7; a stretch of 13 junction bases matches TRBD2. At the junction V is shortened by 8 bases and J by 3 bases; bases outside the gene matches: 13. Inclusive of the bounding cysteine and phenylalanine, the CDR3 is 17 residues long. Just the 51-base CDR3 DNA is kept, in frame starting at base 1. The germline V gene encodes CDR1 LNHNV and CDR2 YYDKDF (reference sequence).